This TCR beta chain was identified during a study of blood T cell repertoires in COVID-19. The overall study: There were acute and convalescent COVID-19 samples, and they came from the United States, Italy and Spain.

Original processing methods: Using reference gene primer amplification, nucleated cell counts were estimated. The table came from immunoSEQ multiplex PCR; TCRdb's copy has only in-frame clones and leaves some out. That table is the source of V, J and clone size, and D and trimming were worked out from the DNA. This sample has 150,000 to 200,000 clones; less than 80% occur once, and the top ten carry around an eighth. Germline loops: CDR1 SGHRS, CDR2 YFSETQ. V gave up 1 base and J gave up 5 bases, with 5 bases separating them. The CDR3 extends over 12 amino acids. The clonotype was recovered from a man between 45 and 60 years old who had recovered from COVID-19. The chain has TRBV5-1 and TRBJ2-3, with D uncertain. Sequencing was performed on peripheral blood. The CDR3 sequence: CASSLWRDTQYF. The CDR3 DNA sequence: TGCGCCAGCAGCTTGTGGAGAGATACGCAGTATTTT. Combining the CDR3 with reference TRBV5-1 and TRBJ2-3 gives the whole variable domain KAGVTQTPRYLIKTRGQQVTLSCSPISGHRSVSWYQQTPGQGLQFLFEYFSETQRNKGNFPGRFSGRQFSNSRSEMNVSTLELGDSALYLCASSLWRDTQYFGPGTRLTVL.